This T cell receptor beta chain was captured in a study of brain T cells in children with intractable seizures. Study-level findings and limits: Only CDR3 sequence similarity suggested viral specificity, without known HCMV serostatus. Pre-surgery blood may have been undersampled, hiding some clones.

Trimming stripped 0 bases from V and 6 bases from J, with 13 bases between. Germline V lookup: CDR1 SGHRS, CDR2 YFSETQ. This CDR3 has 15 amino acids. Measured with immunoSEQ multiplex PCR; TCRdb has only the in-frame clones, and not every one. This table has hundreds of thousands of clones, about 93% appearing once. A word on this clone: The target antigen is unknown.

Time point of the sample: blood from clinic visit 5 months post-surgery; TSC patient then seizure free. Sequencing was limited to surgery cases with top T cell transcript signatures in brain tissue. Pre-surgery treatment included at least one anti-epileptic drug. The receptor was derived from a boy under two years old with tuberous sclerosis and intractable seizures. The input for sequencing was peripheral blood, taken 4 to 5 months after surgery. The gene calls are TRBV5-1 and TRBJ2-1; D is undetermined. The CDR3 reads CASSLEPAFTNEQFF. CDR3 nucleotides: TGCGCCAGCAGCTTGGAGCCAGCGTTTACCAATGAGCAGTTCTTC.